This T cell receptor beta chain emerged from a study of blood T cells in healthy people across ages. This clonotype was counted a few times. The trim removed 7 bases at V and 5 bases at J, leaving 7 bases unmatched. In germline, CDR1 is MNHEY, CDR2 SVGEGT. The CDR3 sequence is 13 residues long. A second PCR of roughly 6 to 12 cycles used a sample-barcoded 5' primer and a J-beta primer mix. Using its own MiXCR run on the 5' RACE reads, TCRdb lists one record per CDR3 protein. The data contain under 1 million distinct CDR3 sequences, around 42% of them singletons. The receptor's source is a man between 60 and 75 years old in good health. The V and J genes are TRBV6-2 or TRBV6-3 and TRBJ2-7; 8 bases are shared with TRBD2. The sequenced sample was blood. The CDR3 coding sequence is TGTGCCAGCACCGGGGGGGGAAGAGACGAGCAGTACTTC. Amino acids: CASTGGGRDEQYF.